These T cell receptor beta chains were read from a single sample in a study of T cell changes during pregnancy in multiple sclerosis. The table came from immunoSEQ multiplex PCR; TCRdb's copy has only in-frame clones and leaves some out. The table includes tens of thousands of clones, around nine tenths detected once. The material sequenced was peripheral blood, taken in the first trimester of pregnancy. The receptors here all came from a female donor in good health, enrolled as a control in a pregnancy study. CDR3s include the opening cysteine and the closing phenylalanine or tryptophan. The D gene is left open where the match is weak. Size values are once, few and many counts, or a class for expanded clones, and some rows have none.

V	D	J	size	DNA	CDR3
TRBV6-6	NA	TRBJ1-1	NA	TGTGCCAGCAGTTTTACAGGTCGGATGAACACTGAAGCTTTCTTT	CASSFTGRMNTEAFF
TRBV6-1	NA	TRBJ1-5	once	TGTGCCAGCAGTCAATCGACTGATCAGCCCCAGCATTTT	CASSQSTDQPQHF
TRBV19	TRBD2	TRBJ2-2	NA	TGTGCCAGTAGTATAGAGGGCGGGGGAATCACCGGGGAGCTGTTTTTT	CASSIEGGGITGELFF
TRBV11-2	NA	TRBJ1-2	once	TGTGCCAGCAGCTCTCTTACGGGGGGGTTTGGCTACACCTTC	CASSSLTGGFGYTF
TRBV28	NA	TRBJ1-1	NA	TGTGCCAGCAGTTTTCAGGTCGGGGGGAGCGAAGCTTTCTTT	CASSFQVGGSEAFF
TRBV28	TRBD2	TRBJ2-7	NA	TGTGCCAGCAGTTCTAGCGGGAGGGTCTACGAGCAGTACTTC	CASSSSGRVYEQYF
TRBV11-2	NA	TRBJ2-2	NA	TGTGCCAGCAGAGCGGTTAAAGGAAGGAACACCGGGGAGCTGTTTTTT	CASRAVKGRNTGELFF
TRBV5-6	TRBD1	TRBJ2-6	NA	TGTGCCAGCAGCTACCCGACAGGGGTTAGCTCTGGGGCCAACGTCCTGACTTTC	CASSYPTGVSSGANVLTF
TRBV18	NA	TRBJ1-1	NA	TGTGCCAGCTCACCAGTGGGGGGAGGAAGGTACACTGAAGCTTTCTTT	CASSPVGGGRYTEAFF
TRBV9	NA	TRBJ2-3	NA	TGTGCCAGCAGCGTTATAGGGGCAGATACGCAGTATTTT	CASSVIGADTQYF
TRBV30	TRBD1	TRBJ1-1	NA	TGTGCCTGCCCGGGACAGGGGTCTGAAGCTTTCTTT	CACPGQGSEAFF
TRBV2	NA	TRBJ2-7	NA	TGTGCCAGCAAACAGACACTCTCCTACGAGCAGTACTTC	CASKQTLSYEQYF
TRBV12-5	TRBD1	TRBJ1-1	NA	TGTGCTAGTGGTTTGGTACCCCCCCCGAGGGGGCGCGTTGCTGAAGCTTTCTTT	CASGLVPPPRGRVAEAFF
TRBV30	TRBD1	TRBJ1-6	NA	TGCGCCTGGAGCGGGACAGAAAATTCACCCCTCCACTTT	CAWSGTENSPLHF
TRBV6-1	TRBD1	TRBJ2-7	NA	TGTGCCAGCAGTGAAGTTTACAGGGGGCAATACGAGCAGTACTTC	CASSEVYRGQYEQYF
TRBV6-1	TRBD2	TRBJ2-1	NA	TGTGCCAGCAGTGAAGGGACTAGCGGATCTAATGAGCAGTTCTTC	CASSEGTSGSNEQFF
TRBV2	TRBD2	TRBJ2-3	NA	TGTGCCAGCAGGGGCGCGGGGGGGGCGTCCCCAGATACGCAGTATTTT	CASRGAGGASPDTQYF
TRBV25-1	NA	TRBJ2-3	NA	TGTGCCAGCACCGGGGGGCGCGCAGATACGCAGTATTTT	CASTGGRADTQYF
TRBV28	TRBD1	TRBJ1-2	few	TGTGCCAGCAGCGGGACAGAGACTAACTATGGCTACACCTTC	CASSGTETNYGYTF
TRBV5-4	TRBD2	TRBJ2-5	NA	TGTGCCAGCAGCTTAGCGGGGGGGCAAGAGACCCAGTACTTC	CASSLAGGQETQYF